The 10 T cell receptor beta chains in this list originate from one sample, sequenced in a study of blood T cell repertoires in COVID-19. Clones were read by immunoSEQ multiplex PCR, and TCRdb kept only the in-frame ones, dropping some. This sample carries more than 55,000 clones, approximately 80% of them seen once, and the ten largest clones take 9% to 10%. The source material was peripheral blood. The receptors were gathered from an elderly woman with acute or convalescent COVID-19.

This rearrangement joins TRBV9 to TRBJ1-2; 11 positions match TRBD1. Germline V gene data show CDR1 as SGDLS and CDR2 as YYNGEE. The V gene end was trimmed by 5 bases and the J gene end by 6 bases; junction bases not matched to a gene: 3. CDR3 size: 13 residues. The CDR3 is CASRADRGHGYTF. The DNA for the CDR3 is TGTGCCAGCAGGGCGGACAGGGGGCATGGCTACACCTTC.

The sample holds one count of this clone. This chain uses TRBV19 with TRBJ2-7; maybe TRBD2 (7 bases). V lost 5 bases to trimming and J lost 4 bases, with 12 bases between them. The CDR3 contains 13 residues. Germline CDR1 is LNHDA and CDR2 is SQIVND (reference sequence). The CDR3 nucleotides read TGTGCCAGTAGTTGGGGGCGGGGGTACGAGCAGTACTTC. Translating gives CASSWGRGYEQYF.

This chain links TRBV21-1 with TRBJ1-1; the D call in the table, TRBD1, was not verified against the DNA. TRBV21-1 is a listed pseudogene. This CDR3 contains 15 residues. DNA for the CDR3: TGTGCCAGCAGCAAAAGGGGTGGGGTGAACACTGAAGCTTTCTTT. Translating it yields CASSKRGGVNTEAFF.

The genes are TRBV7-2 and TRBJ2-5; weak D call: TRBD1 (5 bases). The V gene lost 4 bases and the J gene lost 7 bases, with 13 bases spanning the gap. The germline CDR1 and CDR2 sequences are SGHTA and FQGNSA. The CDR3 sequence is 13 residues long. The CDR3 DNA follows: TGTGCCAGCAGCTCCGGTCCTCAGGGGACCCAGTACTTC. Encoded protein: CASSSGPQGTQYF.

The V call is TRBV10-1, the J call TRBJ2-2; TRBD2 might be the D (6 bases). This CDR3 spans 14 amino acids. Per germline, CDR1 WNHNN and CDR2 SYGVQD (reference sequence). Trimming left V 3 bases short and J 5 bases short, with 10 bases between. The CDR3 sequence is CASSELARTGELFF. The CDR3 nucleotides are TGCGCCAGCAGTGAACTAGCTAGGACCGGGGAGCTGTTTTTT.

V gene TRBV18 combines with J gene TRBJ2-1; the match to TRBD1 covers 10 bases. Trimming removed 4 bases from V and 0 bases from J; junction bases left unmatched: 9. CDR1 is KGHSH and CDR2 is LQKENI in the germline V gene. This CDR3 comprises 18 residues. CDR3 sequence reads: CASSRGQGPASSYNEQFF. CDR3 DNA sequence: TGTGCCAGCTCACGGGGACAGGGGCCCGCGAGCTCCTACAATGAGCAGTTCTTC.

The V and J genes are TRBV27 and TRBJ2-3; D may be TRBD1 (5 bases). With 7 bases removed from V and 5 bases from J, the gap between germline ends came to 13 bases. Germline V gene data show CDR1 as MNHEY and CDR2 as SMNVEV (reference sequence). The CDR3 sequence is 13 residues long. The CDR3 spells CASNPQGKDTQYF. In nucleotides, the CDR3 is TGTGCCAGCAACCCGCAGGGTAAAGATACGCAGTATTTT.

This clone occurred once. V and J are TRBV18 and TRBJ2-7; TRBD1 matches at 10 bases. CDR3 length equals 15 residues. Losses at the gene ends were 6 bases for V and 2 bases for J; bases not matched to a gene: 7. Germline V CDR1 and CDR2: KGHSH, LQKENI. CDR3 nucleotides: TGTGCCAGCTCTCTTAGAGGGACAGGGGCCTACGAGCAGTACTTC. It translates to CASSLRGTGAYEQYF.

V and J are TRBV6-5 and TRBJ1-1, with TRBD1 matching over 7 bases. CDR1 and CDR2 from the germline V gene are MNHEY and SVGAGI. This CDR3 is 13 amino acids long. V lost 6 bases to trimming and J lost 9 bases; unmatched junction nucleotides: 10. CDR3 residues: CASSLRQGRKAFF. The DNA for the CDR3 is TGTGCCAGCAGCTTACGACAGGGCAGGAAAGCTTTCTTT.

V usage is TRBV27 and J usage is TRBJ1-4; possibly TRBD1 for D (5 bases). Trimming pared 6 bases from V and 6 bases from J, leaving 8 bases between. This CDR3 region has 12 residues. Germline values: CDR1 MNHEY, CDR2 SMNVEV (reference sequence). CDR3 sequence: CASRGLDEKLFF. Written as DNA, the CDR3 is TGTGCCAGCAGGGGGCTTGATGAAAAACTGTTTTTT.